This T cell receptor (beta chain) was sequenced in a study of blood T cells in healthy people across ages (dated by TCRdb to between 2014 and 2016). In terms of the full investigation: In model experiments, template switching captured roughly one uniquely barcoded TCR beta cDNA molecule for every two T cells. Age-related changes in TCR beta repertoire diversity were measured in the study by deep sequencing normalized with unique cDNA molecular identifiers. The donors were divided into four age groups: young (average roughly 17 years), middle-aged (around 41), aged (about 60) and long-lived (roughly 82). To avoid experimental bias, donors of different ages were distributed randomly across sequencing lanes. For two donors (one aged 18 to 30 and one aged 80 or older), the study analyzed two additional independent replicas of 1 million unique cDNA reads from the same blood draw. Here is what the overall study found, with its caveats: The CMV infection status of donors was not known, potentially confounding age-related changes in expanded clonotypes. A strong correlation was found between observed TCR beta diversity and the percentage of naive T cells measured by flow cytometry. Conclusive comparison of naive and antigen-experienced compartments was prevented by the profiling of bulk unsorted PBMCs. Estimates of total diversity based on one million sequenced T cells were considered lower bounds and underestimates. Observed TCR beta diversity per million T cells fell roughly linearly with age, and a significant reduction was already apparent by age about 36. Compared with the aged group, the long-lived group had more naive CD4+ T cells, fewer expanded clones and increased TCR diversity, suggesting age selection.

Library preparation employed 5' RACE. TCRdb names Illumina HiSeq 2500 as the instrument used. A second PCR of about 7 to 12 cycles was run with a J-beta primer mix and a sample-barcoded 5' primer. A template-switch 5' adaptor carrying 12 random nucleotides introduced a unique molecular identifier onto each TCR beta cDNA molecule. At least 3 million CDR3-containing paired-end reads were obtained from each sample. The Mint cDNA synthesis kit, primed by a TRBC-specific oligonucleotide, was used to synthesize first-strand cDNA from all RNA. All cDNA was treated with uracil-DNA glycosylase and then went through a first 18-cycle PCR with the universal primers M1SS and BC2_uni_R. Per the original workflow: For normalization, 1 million high-quality reads were randomly selected from each sample, with every read carrying a distinct molecular identifier. Reads sharing molecular identifiers were discarded rather than binned into consensus sequences. MiTCR, run with a Q25 quality threshold and the strictest error-elimination algorithm, handled CDR3 identification, clonotype clustering and error correction. Lower-bound total TCR beta diversity was estimated with a nonparametric unseen species model using Euler transformation. In-frame beta chains were kept once TCRdb had trimmed the public reads at Q25 with fastp and called clones with MiXCR. CDR3 protein sequences are deduplicated, and each keeps its most common genes and DNA. The authors' filters were not applied to this entry. The sample profile shows about 1.8 million distinct CDR3 sequences; about 50% of them were found once. Roughly 2% of the sample rests with the top ten.

The V end loses 1 base and the J end loses 6 bases, and a stretch of 7 bases separates them. The CDR1 and CDR2 encoded by the germline V gene (reference sequence) are LGHDT and YNNKEL. The CDR3 holds 12 amino acids from the cysteine to the phenylalanine. Just CDR3 DNA is preserved here, 36 bases in frame from base 1. Systemically healthy Caucasian individuals from Russia, 35 to 40 in total and aged roughly 6 to 95 years, were included as donors. Each donor gave about 9.7 milliliters of peripheral blood, drawn into EDTA-treated Vacutainer tubes. Ficoll-Paque density-gradient centrifugation was used to isolate PBMCs, with at least 6.5 million per sample. Total RNA, at least 6 micrograms per sample, was extracted from PBMCs with Trizol reagent. For every donor, flow cytometry on a PBMC aliquot measured the percentage of naive CD45RAhigh/CD27high T cells. This clonotype was detected many times. It lacks a known antigen. Base quality data are lacking; no much larger clone is found one base away.

Sequenced material: blood. The sequence is built from TRBV3-1 and TRBJ2-7; too little of a D gene remains to name it. The TCR originated in a woman between 40 and 55 years old in good health. The CDR3 amino acid sequence is: CASSQVSSEQYF. The DNA is as follows: TGTGCCAGCAGCCAAGTATCTTCCGAGCAGTACTTC.